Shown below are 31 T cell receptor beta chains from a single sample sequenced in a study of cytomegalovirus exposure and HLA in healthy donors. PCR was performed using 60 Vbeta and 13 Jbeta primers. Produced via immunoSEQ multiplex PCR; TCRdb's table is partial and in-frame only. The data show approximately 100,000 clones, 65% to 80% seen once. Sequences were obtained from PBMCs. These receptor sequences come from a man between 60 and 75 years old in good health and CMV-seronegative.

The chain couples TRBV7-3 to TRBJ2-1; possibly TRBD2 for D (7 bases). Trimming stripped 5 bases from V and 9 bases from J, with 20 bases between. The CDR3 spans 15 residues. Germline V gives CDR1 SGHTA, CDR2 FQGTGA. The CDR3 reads CASSPWSGGLSEQFF. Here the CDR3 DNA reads TGTGCCAGCAGCCCGTGGTCGGGGGGCCTTAGTGAGCAGTTCTTC.

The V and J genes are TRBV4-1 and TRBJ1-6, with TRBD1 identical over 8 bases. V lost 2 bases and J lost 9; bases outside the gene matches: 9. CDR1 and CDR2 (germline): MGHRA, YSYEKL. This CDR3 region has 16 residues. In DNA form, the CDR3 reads TGCGCCAGCAGCCAAAAAGACAGGGGTGTGGGTTCACCCCTCCACTTT. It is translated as CASSQKDRGVGSPLHF.

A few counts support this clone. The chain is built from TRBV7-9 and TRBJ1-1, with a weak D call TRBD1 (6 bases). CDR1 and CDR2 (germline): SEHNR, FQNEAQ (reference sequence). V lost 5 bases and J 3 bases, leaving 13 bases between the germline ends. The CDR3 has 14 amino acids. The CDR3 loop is CASSPTSGDTEAFF. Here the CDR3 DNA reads TGTGCCAGCAGCCCGACCTCAGGGGACACTGAAGCTTTCTTT.

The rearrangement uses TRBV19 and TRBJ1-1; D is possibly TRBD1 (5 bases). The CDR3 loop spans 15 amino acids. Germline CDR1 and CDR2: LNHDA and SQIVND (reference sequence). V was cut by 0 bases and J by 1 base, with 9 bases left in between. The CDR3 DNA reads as TGTGCCAGTAGTATAGATCTTGACAGGAACACTGAAGCTTTCTTT. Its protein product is CASSIDLDRNTEAFF.

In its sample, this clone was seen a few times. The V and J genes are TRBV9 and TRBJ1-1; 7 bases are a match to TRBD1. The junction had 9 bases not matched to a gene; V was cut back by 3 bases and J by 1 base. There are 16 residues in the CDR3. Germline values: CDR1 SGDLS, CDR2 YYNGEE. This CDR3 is CASSGGQATSNTEAFF. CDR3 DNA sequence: TGTGCCAGCAGCGGTGGACAGGCAACTTCGAACACTGAAGCTTTCTTT.

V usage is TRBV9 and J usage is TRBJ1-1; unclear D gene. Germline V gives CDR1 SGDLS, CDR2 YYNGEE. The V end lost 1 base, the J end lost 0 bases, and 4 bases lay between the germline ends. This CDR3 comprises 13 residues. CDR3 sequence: CASSVQVNTEAFF. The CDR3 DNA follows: TGTGCCAGCAGCGTACAGGTGAACACTGAAGCTTTCTTT.

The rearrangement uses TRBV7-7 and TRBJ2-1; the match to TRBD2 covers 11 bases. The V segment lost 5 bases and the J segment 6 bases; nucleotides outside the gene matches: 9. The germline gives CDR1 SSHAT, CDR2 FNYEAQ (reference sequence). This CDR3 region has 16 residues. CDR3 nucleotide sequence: TGTGCCAGCAGCCCGACTAGCGGGGCCCTCTCCAATGAGCAGTTCTTC. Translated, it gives CASSPTSGALSNEQFF.

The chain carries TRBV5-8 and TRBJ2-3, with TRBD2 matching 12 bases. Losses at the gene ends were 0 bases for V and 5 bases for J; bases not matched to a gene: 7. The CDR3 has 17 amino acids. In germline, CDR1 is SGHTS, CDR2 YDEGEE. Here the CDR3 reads CASSLELAGGPIDTQYF. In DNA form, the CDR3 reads TGTGCCAGCAGCTTGGAACTAGCGGGGGGCCCGATAGATACGCAGTATTTT.

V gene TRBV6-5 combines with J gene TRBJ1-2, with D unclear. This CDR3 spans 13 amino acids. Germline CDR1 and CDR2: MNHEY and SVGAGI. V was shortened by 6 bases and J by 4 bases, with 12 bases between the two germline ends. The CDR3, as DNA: TGTGCCAGCAGCTTAACAATGTTCTATGGCTACACCTTC. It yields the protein CASSLTMFYGYTF.

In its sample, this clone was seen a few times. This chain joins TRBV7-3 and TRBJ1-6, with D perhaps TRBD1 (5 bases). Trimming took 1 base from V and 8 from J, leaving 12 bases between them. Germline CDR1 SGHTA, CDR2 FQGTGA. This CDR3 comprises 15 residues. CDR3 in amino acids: CASSLRSGRDSPLHF. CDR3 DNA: TGTGCCAGCAGCTTAAGGTCAGGGAGGGATTCACCCCTCCACTTT.

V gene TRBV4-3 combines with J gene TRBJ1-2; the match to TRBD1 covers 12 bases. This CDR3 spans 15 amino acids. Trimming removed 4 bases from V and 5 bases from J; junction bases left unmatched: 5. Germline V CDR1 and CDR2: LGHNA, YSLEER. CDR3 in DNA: TGCGCCAGCAGCCTTGGGACAGGGGGCTCGTATGGCTACACCTTC. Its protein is CASSLGTGGSYGYTF.

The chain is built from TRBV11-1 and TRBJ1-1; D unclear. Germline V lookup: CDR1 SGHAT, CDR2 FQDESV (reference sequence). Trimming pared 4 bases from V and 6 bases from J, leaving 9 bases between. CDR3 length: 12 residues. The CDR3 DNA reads TGTGCCAGCAGCTCGTACGGGTCTGAAGCTTTCTTT. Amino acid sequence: CASSSYGSEAFF.

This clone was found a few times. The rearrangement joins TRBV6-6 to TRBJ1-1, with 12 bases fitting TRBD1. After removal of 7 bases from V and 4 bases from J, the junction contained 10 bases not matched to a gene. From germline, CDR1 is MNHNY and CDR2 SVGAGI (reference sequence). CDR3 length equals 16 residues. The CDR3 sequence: CASTSRRGQGATEAFF. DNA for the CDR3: TGTGCCAGCACGTCAAGAAGGGGACAGGGGGCCACTGAAGCTTTCTTT.

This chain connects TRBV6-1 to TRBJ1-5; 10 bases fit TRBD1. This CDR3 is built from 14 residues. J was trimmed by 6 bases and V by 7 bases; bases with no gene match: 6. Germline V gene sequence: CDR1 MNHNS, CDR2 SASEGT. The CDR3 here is CASNTWTGGQPQHF. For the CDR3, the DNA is TGTGCCAGCAATACCTGGACAGGGGGTCAGCCCCAGCATTTT.

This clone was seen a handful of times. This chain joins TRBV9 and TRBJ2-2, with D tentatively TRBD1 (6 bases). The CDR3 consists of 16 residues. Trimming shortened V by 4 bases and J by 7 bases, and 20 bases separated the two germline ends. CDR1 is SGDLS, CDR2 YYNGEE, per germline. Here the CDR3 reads CASSSRQERISGELFF. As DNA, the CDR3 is TGTGCCAGCAGCTCCCGACAGGAGAGGATTAGCGGGGAGCTGTTTTTT.

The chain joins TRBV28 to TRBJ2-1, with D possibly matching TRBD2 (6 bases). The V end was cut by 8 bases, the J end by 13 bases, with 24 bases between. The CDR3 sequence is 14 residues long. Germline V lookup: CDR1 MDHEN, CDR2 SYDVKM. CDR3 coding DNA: TGTGCCAGCGTGAACCCCACTAGGGGAGGATTACAGTTCTTC. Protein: CASVNPTRGGLQFF.

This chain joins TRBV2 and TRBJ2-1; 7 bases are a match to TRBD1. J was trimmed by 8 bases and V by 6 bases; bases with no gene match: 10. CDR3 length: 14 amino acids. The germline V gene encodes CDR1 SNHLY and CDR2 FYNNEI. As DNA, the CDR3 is TGTGCCAGCAGGCGACAGGGCGGTTACGATGAGCAGTTCTTC. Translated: CASRRQGGYDEQFF.

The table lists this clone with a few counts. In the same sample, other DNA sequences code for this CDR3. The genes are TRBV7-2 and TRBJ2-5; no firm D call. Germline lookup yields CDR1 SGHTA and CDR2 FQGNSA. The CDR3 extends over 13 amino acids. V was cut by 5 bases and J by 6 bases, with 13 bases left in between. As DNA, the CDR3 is TGTGCCAGCAGCCCTGGGTCAGGTAAGACCCAGTACTTC. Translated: CASSPGSGKTQYF.

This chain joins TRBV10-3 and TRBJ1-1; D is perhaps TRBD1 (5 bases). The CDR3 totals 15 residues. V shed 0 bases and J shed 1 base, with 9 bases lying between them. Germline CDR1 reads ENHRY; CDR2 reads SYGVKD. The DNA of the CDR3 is TGTGCCATCAGTGAGTCGGGACTGGGGAACACTGAAGCTTTCTTT. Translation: CAISESGLGNTEAFF.

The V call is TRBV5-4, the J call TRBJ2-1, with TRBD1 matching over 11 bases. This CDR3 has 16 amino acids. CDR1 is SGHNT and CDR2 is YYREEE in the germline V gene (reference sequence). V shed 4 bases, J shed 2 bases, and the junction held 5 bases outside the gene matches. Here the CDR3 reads CASSPRDRGAYNEQFF. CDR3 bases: TGTGCCAGCAGCCCTAGGGACAGGGGGGCCTACAATGAGCAGTTCTTC. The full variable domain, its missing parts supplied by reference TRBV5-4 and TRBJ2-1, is ETGVTQSPTHLIKTRGQQVTLRCSSQSGHNTVSWYQQALGQGPQFIFQYYREEENGRGNFPPRFSGLQFPNYSSELNVNALELDDSALYLCASSPRDRGAYNEQFFGPGTRLTVL.

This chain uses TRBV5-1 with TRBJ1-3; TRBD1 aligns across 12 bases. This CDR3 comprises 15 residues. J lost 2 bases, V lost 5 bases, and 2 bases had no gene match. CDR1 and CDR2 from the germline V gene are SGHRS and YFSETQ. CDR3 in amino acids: CASSGTGGPGNTIYF. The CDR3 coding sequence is TGCGCCAGCAGTGGGACAGGGGGCCCTGGAAACACCATATATTTT.

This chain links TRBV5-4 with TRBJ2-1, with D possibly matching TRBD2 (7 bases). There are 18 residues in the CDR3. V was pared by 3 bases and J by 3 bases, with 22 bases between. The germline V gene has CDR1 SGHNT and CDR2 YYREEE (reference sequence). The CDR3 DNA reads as TGTGCCAGCAGCTCCCAAACGCGGGGAGGGGGGATCTACAATGAGCAGTTCTTC. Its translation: CASSSQTRGGGIYNEQFF. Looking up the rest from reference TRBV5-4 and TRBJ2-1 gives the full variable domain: ETGVTQSPTHLIKTRGQQVTLRCSSQSGHNTVSWYQQALGQGPQFIFQYYREEENGRGNFPPRFSGLQFPNYSSELNVNALELDDSALYLCASSSQTRGGGIYNEQFFGPGTRLTVL.

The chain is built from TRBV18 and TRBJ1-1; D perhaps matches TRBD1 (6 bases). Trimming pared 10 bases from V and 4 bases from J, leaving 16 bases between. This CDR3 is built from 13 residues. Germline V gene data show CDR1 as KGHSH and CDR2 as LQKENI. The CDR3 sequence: CATKTQGTTEAFF. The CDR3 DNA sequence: TGTGCCACCAAAACCCAGGGGACCACTGAAGCTTTCTTT.

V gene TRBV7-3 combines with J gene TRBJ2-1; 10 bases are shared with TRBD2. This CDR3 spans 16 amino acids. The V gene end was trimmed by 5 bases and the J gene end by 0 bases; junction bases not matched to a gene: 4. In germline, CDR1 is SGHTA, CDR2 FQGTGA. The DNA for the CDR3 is TGTGCCAGCAGCCATCAGCGGGGGGGCTCCTACAATGAGCAGTTCTTC. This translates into CASSHQRGGSYNEQFF. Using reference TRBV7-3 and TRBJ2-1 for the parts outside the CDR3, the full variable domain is GAGVSQTPSNKVTEKGKYVELRCDPISGHTALYWYRQSLGQGPEFLIYFQGTGAADDSGLPNDRFFAVRPEGSVSTLKIQRTERGDSAVYLCASSHQRGGSYNEQFFGPGTRLTVL.

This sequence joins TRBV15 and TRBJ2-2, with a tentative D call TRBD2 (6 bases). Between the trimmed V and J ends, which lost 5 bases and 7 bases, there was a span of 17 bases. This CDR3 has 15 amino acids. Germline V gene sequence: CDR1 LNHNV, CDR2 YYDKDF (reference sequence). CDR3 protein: CATSPHRREDGELFF. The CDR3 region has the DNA TGTGCCACCAGCCCCCACCGGAGGGAGGACGGGGAGCTGTTTTTT.

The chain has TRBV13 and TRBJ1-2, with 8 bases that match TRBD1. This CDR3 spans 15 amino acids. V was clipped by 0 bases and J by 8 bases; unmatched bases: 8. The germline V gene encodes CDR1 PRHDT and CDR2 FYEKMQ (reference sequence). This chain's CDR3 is CASSLGSTGGAGYTF. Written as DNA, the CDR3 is TGTGCCAGCAGCTTAGGTTCTACAGGGGGAGCGGGCTACACCTTC.

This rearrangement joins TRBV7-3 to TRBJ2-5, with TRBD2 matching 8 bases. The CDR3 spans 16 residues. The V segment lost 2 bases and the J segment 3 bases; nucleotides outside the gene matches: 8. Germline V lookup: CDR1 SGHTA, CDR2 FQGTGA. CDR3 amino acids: CASSLFRGSGEETQYF. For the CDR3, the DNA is TGTGCCAGCAGCTTATTCCGGGGTAGCGGGGAAGAGACCCAGTACTTC. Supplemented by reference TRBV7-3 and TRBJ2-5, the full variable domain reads GAGVSQTPSNKVTEKGKYVELRCDPISGHTALYWYRQSLGQGPEFLIYFQGTGAADDSGLPNDRFFAVRPEGSVSTLKIQRTERGDSAVYLCASSLFRGSGEETQYFGPGTRLLVL.

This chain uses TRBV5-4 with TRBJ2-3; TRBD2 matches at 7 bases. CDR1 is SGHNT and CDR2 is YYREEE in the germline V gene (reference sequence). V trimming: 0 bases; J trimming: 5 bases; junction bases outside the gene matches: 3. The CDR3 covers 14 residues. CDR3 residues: CASSLAGGGDTQYF. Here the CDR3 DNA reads TGTGCCAGCAGCTTGGCGGGGGGTGGAGATACGCAGTATTTT. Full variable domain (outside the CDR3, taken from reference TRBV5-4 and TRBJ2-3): ETGVTQSPTHLIKTRGQQVTLRCSSQSGHNTVSWYQQALGQGPQFIFQYYREEENGRGNFPPRFSGLQFPNYSSELNVNALELDDSALYLCASSLAGGGDTQYFGPGTRLTVL.

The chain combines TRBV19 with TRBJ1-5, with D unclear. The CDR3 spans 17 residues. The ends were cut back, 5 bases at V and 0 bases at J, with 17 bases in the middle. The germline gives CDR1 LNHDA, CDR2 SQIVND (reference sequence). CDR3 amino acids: CASSPVVETYSNQPQHF. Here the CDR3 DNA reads TGTGCCAGTAGTCCCGTGGTGGAGACTTATAGCAATCAGCCCCAGCATTTT.

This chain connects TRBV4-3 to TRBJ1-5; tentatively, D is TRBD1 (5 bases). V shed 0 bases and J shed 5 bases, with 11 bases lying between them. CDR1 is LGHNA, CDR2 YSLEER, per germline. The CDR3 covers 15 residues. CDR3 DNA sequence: TGCGCCAGCAGCCAAGATTTTGACAGAGATCAGCCCCAGCATTTT. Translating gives CASSQDFDRDQPQHF.

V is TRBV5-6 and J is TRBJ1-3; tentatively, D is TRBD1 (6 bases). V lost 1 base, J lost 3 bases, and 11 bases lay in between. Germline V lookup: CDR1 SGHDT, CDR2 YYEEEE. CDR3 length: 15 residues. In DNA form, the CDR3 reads TGTGCCAGCAGCTTGAACAGGGCATATGGAAACACCATATATTTT. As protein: CASSLNRAYGNTIYF.